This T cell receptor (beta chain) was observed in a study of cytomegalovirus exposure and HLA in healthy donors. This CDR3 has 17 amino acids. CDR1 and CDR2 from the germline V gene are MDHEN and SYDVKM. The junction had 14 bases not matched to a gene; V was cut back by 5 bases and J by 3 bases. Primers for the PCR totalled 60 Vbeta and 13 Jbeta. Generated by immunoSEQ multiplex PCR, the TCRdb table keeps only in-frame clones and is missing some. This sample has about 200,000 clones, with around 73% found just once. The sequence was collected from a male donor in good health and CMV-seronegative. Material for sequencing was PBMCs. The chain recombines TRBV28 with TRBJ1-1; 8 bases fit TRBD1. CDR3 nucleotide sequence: TGTGCCAGCAGTCCGCCAACAGGGGGGTCGAGCTACACTGAAGCTTTCTTT. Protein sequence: CASSPPTGGSSYTEAFF.